The 21 T cell receptor beta chains presented below share a single source sample, sequenced in a study of T cells in Graves' hyperthyroidism and ophthalmopathy. Amplification targeted TCR beta CDR3 regions from RNA transcripts. The HTBI primer set served for first-round RT-PCR of the TCR CDR3. Via MiXCR, TCRdb re-called the multiplex PCR reads, giving one row per CDR3 protein. Seen here are roughly 500,000 distinct CDR3 sequences, 46% observed once, and the top ten hold around two fifths. The specimen was peripheral blood or thyroid tissue (not recorded which). These receptors originate from an adult woman with Graves' disease, either hyperthyroidism or ophthalmopathy (not recorded which).

The chain employs TRBV20-1 and TRBJ1-6; D might be TRBD1 (5 bases). Germline CDR1 and CDR2: DFQATT and SNEGSKA (reference sequence). The CDR3 has 15 amino acids. V shed 0 bases and J shed 8 bases, with 14 bases lying between them. In DNA form, the CDR3 reads TGCAGTGCTAGAGATCACGGGGACCGCGATTCACCCCTCCACTTT. Translating it yields CSARDHGDRDSPLHF.

Many counts were recorded for this clonotype. V and J are TRBV12-3 or TRBV12-4 and TRBJ1-1, with D possibly being TRBD1 (5 bases). V dropped 7 bases and J dropped 4 bases, with 13 bases sitting between them. This CDR3 has 13 residues. Written as DNA, the CDR3 is TGTGCCAGCACCGGGACGGTGAGCACTGAAGCTTTCTTT. Encoded protein: CASTGTVSTEAFF.

This chain's CDR3 is CSAVGKETQYF. DNA of the CDR3: TGCAGTGCAGTCGGGAAAGAGACCCAGTACTTC. The V gene is TRBV20-1, the J gene TRBJ2-5, with D perhaps TRBD2 (5 bases). The CDR3 has 11 residues. Looked up from germline, CDR1 is DFQATT and CDR2 is SNEGSKA (reference sequence). Trimming took 6 bases from V and 3 from J, leaving 8 bases between them.

The chain employs TRBV20-1 and TRBJ1-2, with TRBD1 matching 8 bases. The CDR3 covers 14 residues. V shed 0 bases, J shed 8 bases, and the junction held 8 bases outside the gene matches. Germline V gene lookup returns CDR1 DFQATT and CDR2 SNEGSKA (reference sequence). The CDR3, as DNA: TGCAGTGCTAGAGACCTGGACAGGGCCTACGGCTACACCTTC. It yields the protein CSARDLDRAYGYTF.

The chain carries TRBV20-1 and TRBJ2-7; weak D call: TRBD2 (6 bases). The J call may be faulty, since TRBJ2-1 better matches the DNA end. The CDR3 contains 12 residues. Germline V gene lookup returns CDR1 DFQATT and CDR2 SNEGSKA (reference sequence). The CDR3: CSARDSWNEQFF. The CDR3 DNA follows: TGCAGTGCTCGGGACTCTTGGAATGAGCAGTTCTTC.

The chain combines TRBV7-2 with TRBJ2-7; the match to TRBD2 covers 10 bases. From germline, CDR1 is SGHTA and CDR2 FQGNSA. J gave up 3 bases and V 5 bases, and 4 bases lay outside the gene matches. This CDR3 has 14 residues. CDR3 region: CASSPSSGSYEQYF. The DNA for the CDR3 is TGTGCCAGCAGCCCATCTAGCGGGAGCTACGAGCAGTACTTC.

This clonotype was seen repeatedly, ten times or more. J is TRBJ1-1 and V is TRBV12-3 or TRBV12-4; possible D gene TRBD1, 6 bases. V was shortened by 2 bases and J by 1 base, with 8 bases between the two germline ends. This CDR3 region has 14 residues. The CDR3 sequence: CASSLQTGNTEAFF. Written as DNA, the CDR3 is TGTGCCAGCAGTTTACAGACAGGGAACACTGAAGCTTTCTTT.

As to this clonotype: One end of the junction does not line up with germline, which may come from a read error. CDR3 coding DNA: TGCAGCGTCGAAGGGACTAGCAGTTACTCGACAGGGAGCGAGCAGTACTTC. Translating gives CSVEGTSSYSTGSEQYF. The V gene is TRBV29-1, the J gene TRBJ2-7; 9 nucleotides match TRBD2. The CDR3 sequence is 17 residues long. Germline loops: CDR1 SQVTM, CDR2 ANQGSEA.

This clonotype was counted many times. This chain uses TRBV4-1 with TRBJ2-5; possible D gene TRBD2, 5 bases. The CDR3 runs 15 residues. V was cut by 4 bases and J by 5 bases, with 17 bases left in between. Germline CDR1 reads MGHRA; CDR2 reads YSYEKL. The CDR3 spells CASSLSGVREETQYF. CDR3 nucleotides: TGCGCCAGCAGCCTAAGTGGGGTTAGGGAGGAGACCCAGTACTTC.

This clonotype was counted at least ten times. The chain joins TRBV29-1 to TRBJ2-5; tentative D call: TRBD1 (5 bases). CDR1 is SQVTM, CDR2 ANQGSEA, per germline. V lost 4 bases and J lost 2, with 20 bases in between. CDR3 length: 16 residues. The DNA for the CDR3 is TGCAGCGTTGGTGAGCAGGGATGGGGATATCAAGAGACCCAGTACTTC. Encoded protein: CSVGEQGWGYQETQYF.

V is TRBV10-3 and J is TRBJ2-5; 7 bases are a match to TRBD1. With 6 bases clipped from V and 4 bases from J, the junction kept 11 bases outside the gene matches. From germline, CDR1 is ENHRY and CDR2 SYGVKD. This CDR3 spans 15 amino acids. The CDR3 sequence is CAIRSGTGAVETQYF. The DNA for the CDR3 is TGTGCCATCAGGTCGGGCACAGGGGCCGTAGAGACCCAGTACTTC.

The J gene is TRBJ1-1, the V gene TRBV2; D not resolved. V was cut by 4 bases and J by 11 bases, with 14 bases left in between. CDR1 is SNHLY, CDR2 FYNNEI, per germline. The length of the CDR3 is 12 residues. CDR3 bases: TGTGCCAGCAGTGCCTATTTGGCGGGGGCTTTCTTT. This translates into CASSAYLAGAFF.

In this sample, this clonotype turned up a few times. The chain has TRBV12-3 or TRBV12-4 and TRBJ2-7, with 9 bases identical to TRBD1. The CDR3 totals 16 residues. The V segment lost 1 base and the J segment 6 bases; nucleotides outside the gene matches: 10. The CDR3 sequence is CASSLVSGTGMGEQYF. For the CDR3, the DNA is TGTGCCAGCAGTTTAGTGTCCGGGACAGGGATGGGCGAGCAGTACTTC.

As for this clonotype: This may come from a read error, since a much larger clone is one base off. The CDR3 carries no conserved terminal phenylalanine or tryptophan, so it likely arises from a read error. CDR3: CASSSTGLAGVPSSYEQYL. CDR3 sequence (DNA): TGTGCCAGCAGCTCGACGGGACTAGCGGGAGTCCCAAGCTCCTACGAGCAGTACCTC. This chain uses TRBV7-9 with TRBJ2-7, with TRBD2 identical over 14 bases. The V gene end was trimmed by 4 bases and the J gene end by 0 bases; junction bases not matched to a gene: 11. Germline CDR1 and CDR2: SEHNR and FQNEAQ (reference sequence). The CDR3 sequence is 19 residues long.

In this sample, this clonotype turned up a few times. The chain employs TRBV24-1 and TRBJ2-5; TRBD2 matches 8 bases. The CDR3 totals 15 residues. CDR1 and CDR2 (germline): KGHDR, SFDVKD. The V and J ends lost 2 bases and 7 bases, in that order; junction bases with no gene match: 8. The CDR3 DNA sequence: TGTGCCACCAGTGATTACACTAGCGGAACGGGGACCCAGTACTTC. As protein: CATSDYTSGTGTQYF.

The chain employs TRBV7-9 and TRBJ2-5; 10 bases line up with TRBD1. The V and J ends lost 6 bases and 4 bases, in that order; junction bases with no gene match: 5. The germline V gene encodes CDR1 SEHNR and CDR2 FQNEAQ (reference sequence). The CDR3 has 14 amino acids. CDR3 residues: CASRPGQGTETQYF. The DNA of the CDR3 is TGTGCCAGCAGACCGGGACAGGGGACAGAGACCCAGTACTTC.

The chain combines TRBV5-1 with TRBJ1-4; TRBD1 matches 8 bases. CDR3 length: 14 residues. The germline CDR1 and CDR2 sequences are SGHRS and YFSETQ. Trimming cost V 6 bases and J 2 bases; bases outside gene matches: 3. Written as DNA, the CDR3 is TGCGCCAGCATGAGGACAGGGACTAATGAAAAACTGTTTTTT. Translated, it gives CASMRTGTNEKLFF.

The sample holds a few counts of this clonotype. The chain links TRBV15 to TRBJ1-1, with D possibly matching TRBD1 (5 bases). This CDR3 comprises 15 residues. V lost 1 base, J lost 4 bases, and 13 bases lay in between. CDR1 LNHNV and CDR2 YYDKDF come from the germline V gene (reference sequence). CDR3 protein: CATSRATTGSTEAFF. For the CDR3, the DNA is TGTGCCACCAGCAGAGCAACAACAGGATCCACTGAAGCTTTCTTT.

V and J are TRBV20-1 and TRBJ1-5; 7 positions agree with TRBD1. V lost 4 bases, J lost 2 bases, and 5 bases stayed unmatched. The CDR3 contains 14 residues. CDR1 and CDR2 (germline): DFQATT, SNEGSKA (reference sequence). The DNA for the CDR3 is TGCAGTGCTACCGACAGGGATGGCAATCAGCCCCAGCATTTT. Protein product: CSATDRDGNQPQHF.

This rearrangement joins TRBV19 to TRBJ1-2; no clear D gene. The CDR3 covers 13 residues. V lost 3 bases to trimming and J lost 0 bases, with 5 bases between them. The germline CDR1 and CDR2 sequences are LNHDA and SQIVND (reference sequence). The CDR3 DNA reads TGTGCCAGTAGTATGGTCGCTAACTATGGCTACACCTTC. This encodes CASSMVANYGYTF.

The chain recombines TRBV2 with TRBJ2-5; weak D call: TRBD1 (5 bases). Trimming pared 8 bases from V and 4 bases from J, leaving 14 bases between. This CDR3 comprises 13 residues. Germline CDR1 and CDR2: SNHLY and FYNNEI. CDR3: CASRGSRVETQYF. CDR3 DNA sequence: TGTGCCAGCCGTGGAAGCAGGGTAGAGACCCAGTACTTC.